This T cell receptor beta chain emerged from a study of blood T cell repertoires in COVID-19. This table comes from immunoSEQ multiplex PCR, and its TCRdb copy is limited to in-frame clones, with some not included. The table records about 330,000 clones, about 87% of them present only once. Participants were aged about 18 to 100 years from roughly 26 US areas. Recovery meant two consecutive negative NP/OP PCR tests, professional clearance, or resolved symptoms. Sample: PBMCs or T cells enriched from blood (not recorded which). The TCR was taken from a man aged 25 to 40 who had recovered from COVID-19.

CDR3 in amino acids: CASTGSWGGGFYNEQFF. DNA of the CDR3: TGTGCCAGCACCGGAAGCTGGGGCGGGGGTTTCTACAATGAGCAGTTCTTC. This sequence joins TRBV11-2 and TRBJ2-1; TRBD2 aligns across 7 bases. There are 17 residues in the CDR3. The J segment lost 3 bases and the V segment lost 7 bases, leaving 15 bases of the junction unmatched. Germline V gives CDR1 SGHAT, CDR2 FQNNGV.